A selection of T cell receptor beta chains follows, all from one sample in a study of identical twins. One entry per CDR3 protein, called by TCRdb with MiXCR from the 5' RACE reads. The sample consists of hundreds of thousands of distinct CDR3 sequences, roughly 12% of them appearing once. A further study also used this sample, focusing on yellow fever vaccine responses in identical twins.

The specimen was CD8+ T cells sorted from blood. Every receptor here comes from a woman aged 18-30 years in good health. CDR3s include the opening cysteine and the closing phenylalanine or tryptophan. Each record gives: J gene, V gene, clone size, D gene, CDR3 DNA, CDR3 protein. D genes are given only for firm matches. Clone size is shown for a subset of rows, as once, few, many or a class of expanded clone.

TRBJ1-2 TRBV4-2 - TRBD1 TGTGCCAGCAGCCAAGAAACAGGGGGCTTCTATGGCTACACCTTC CASSQETGGFYGYTF
TRBJ1-1 TRBV20-1 - TRBD1 TGCAGTGCAGTCCCGGGACAGGGGTTGTTGACTGAAGCTTTCTTT CSAVPGQGLLTEAFF
TRBJ1-5 TRBV15 - - TGTGCCACCAGCGGCGGACCGACCAATCAGCCCCAGCATTTT CATSGGPTNQPQHF
TRBJ2-5 TRBV5-6 - - TGTGCCAGCAGCTTGGTGATAGCGCAAGAGACCCAGTACTTC CASSLVIAQETQYF
TRBJ1-6 TRBV27 many - TGTGCCAGCAGGACAGGAGGGCGGAATTCACCCCTCCACTTT CASRTGGRNSPLHF
TRBJ2-7 TRBV9 many - TGTGCCAGCAGCGCCGATGGTGATCACGAGCAGTACTTC CASSADGDHEQYF
TRBJ1-2 TRBV10-3 - TRBD1 TGTGCCATCAGTGAGTCGAATCGGGACAGTTTCAACTATGGCTACACCTTC CAISESNRDSFNYGYTF
TRBJ2-5 TRBV29-1 - TRBD1 TGCAGCGTTTCCTACCGGGACAGGGGACAAGAGACCCAGTACTTC CSVSYRDRGQETQYF
TRBJ1-2 TRBV3-1 - TRBD1 TGTGCCAGCAGCCATTGGACAGGGGGCGAGAATGGCTACACCTTC CASSHWTGGENGYTF
TRBJ2-2 TRBV10-3 many TRBD1 TGTGCCATCAGTGGCCCCAGGGACAGGACGACCGGGGAGCTGTTTTTT CAISGPRDRTTGELFF